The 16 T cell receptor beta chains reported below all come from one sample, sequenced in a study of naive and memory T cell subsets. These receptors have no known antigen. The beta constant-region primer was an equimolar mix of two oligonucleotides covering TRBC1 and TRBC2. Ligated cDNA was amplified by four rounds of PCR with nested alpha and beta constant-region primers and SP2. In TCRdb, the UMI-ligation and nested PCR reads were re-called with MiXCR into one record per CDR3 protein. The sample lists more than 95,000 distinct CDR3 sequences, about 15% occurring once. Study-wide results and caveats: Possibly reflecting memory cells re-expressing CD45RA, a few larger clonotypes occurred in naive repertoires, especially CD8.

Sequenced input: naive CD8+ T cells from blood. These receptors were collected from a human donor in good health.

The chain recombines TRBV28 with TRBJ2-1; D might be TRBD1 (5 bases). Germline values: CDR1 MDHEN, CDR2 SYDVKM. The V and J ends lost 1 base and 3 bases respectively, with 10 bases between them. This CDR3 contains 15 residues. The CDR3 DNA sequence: TGTGCCAGCAGTTTATCACACAGGAGCTACAATGAGCAGTTCTTC. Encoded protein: CASSLSHRSYNEQFF.

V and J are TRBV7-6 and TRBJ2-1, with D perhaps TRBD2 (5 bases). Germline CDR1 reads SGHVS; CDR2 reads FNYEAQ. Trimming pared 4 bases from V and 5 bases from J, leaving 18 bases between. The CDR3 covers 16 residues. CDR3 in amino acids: CASSYTPRGGNNEQFF. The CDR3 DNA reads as TGTGCCAGCAGCTACACCCCCCGGGGTGGAAACAATGAGCAGTTCTTC.

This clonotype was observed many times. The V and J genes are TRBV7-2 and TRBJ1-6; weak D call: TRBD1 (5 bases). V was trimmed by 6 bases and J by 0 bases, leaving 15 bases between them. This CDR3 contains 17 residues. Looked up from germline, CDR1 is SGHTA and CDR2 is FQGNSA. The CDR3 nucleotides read TGTGCCAGCAGTTTAACAGGTTCGAGCTCCTATAATTCACCCCTCCACTTT. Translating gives CASSLTGSSSYNSPLHF.

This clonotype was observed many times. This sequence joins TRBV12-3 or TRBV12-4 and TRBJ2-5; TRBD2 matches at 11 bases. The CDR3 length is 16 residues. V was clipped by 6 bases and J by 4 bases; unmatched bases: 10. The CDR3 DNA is TGTGCCAGCAGAAAGGGGACTAGCGGAGTTGGAGAGACCCAGTACTTC. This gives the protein CASRKGTSGVGETQYF.

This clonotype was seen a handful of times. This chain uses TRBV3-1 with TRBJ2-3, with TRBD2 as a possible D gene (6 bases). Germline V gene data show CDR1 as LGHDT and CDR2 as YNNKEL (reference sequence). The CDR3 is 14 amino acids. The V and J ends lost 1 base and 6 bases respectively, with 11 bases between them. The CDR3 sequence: CASSQVLRGDTQYF. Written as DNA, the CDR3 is TGTGCCAGCAGCCAAGTGCTCCGGGGGGATACGCAGTATTTT.

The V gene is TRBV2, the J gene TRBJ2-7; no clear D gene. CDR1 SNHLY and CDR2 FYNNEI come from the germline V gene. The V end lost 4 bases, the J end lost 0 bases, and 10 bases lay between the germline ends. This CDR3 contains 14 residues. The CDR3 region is CASSVQSSSYEQYF. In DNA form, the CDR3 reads TGTGCCAGCAGTGTGCAGTCTAGCTCCTACGAGCAGTACTTC.

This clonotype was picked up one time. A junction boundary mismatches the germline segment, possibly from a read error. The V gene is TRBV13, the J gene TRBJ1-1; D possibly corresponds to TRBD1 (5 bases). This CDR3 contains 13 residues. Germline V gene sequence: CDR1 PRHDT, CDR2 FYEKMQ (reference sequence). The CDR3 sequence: CASSLGQQAVSLF. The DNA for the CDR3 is TGTGCCAGCAGCTTAGGCCAACAGGCCGTATCTTTATTT.

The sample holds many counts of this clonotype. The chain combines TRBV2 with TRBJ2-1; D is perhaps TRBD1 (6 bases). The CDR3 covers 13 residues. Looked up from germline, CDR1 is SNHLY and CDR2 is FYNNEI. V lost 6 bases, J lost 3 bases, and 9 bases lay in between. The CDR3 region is CASRDSIYNEQFF. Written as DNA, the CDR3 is TGTGCCAGCAGGGACAGTATCTACAATGAGCAGTTCTTC.

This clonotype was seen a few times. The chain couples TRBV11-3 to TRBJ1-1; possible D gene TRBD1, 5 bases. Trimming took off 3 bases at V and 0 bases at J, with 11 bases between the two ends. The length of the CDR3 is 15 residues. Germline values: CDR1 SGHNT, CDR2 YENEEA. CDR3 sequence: CASSFPGGVNTEAFF. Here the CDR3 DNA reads TGTGCCAGCAGCTTCCCCGGGGGAGTGAACACTGAAGCTTTCTTT. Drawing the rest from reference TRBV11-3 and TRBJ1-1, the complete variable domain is EAGVVQSPRYKIIEKKQPVAFWCNPISGHNTLYWYLQNLGQGPELLIRYENEEAVDDSQLPKDRFSAERLKGVDSTLKIQPAELGDSAVYLCASSFPGGVNTEAFFGQGTRLTVV.

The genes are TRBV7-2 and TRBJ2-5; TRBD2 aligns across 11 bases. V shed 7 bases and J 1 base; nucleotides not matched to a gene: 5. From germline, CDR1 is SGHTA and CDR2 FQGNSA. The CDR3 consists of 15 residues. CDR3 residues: CASTPSGGFQETQYF. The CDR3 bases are TGTGCCAGCACCCCTAGCGGGGGGTTCCAAGAGACCCAGTACTTC. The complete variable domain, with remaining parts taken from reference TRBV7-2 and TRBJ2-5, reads GAGVSQSPSNKVTEKGKDVELRCDPISGHTALYWYRQSLGQGLEFLIYFQGNSAPDKSGLPSDRFSAERTGGSVSTLTIQRTQQEDSAVYLCASTPSGGFQETQYFGPGTRLLVL.

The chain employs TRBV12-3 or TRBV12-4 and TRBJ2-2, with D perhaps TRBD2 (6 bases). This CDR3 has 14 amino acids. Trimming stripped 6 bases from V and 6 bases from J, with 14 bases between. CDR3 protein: CASSPGTLAGELFF. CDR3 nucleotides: TGTGCCAGCAGCCCCGGGACTCTGGCCGGGGAGCTGTTTTTT.

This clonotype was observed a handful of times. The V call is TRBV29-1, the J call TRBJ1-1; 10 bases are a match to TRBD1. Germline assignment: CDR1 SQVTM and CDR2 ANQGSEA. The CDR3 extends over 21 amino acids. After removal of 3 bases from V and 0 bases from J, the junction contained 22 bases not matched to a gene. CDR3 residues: CSVDWTPGQGHTISMNTEAFF. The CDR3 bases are TGCAGCGTTGATTGGACCCCGGGACAGGGGCATACAATCTCCATGAACACTGAAGCTTTCTTT.

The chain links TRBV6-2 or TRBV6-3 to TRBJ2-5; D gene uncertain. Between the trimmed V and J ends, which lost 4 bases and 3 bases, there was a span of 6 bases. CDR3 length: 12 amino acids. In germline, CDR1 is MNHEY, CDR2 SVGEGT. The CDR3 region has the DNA TGTGCCAGCAGTTTTCTAGAAGAGACCCAGTACTTC. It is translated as CASSFLEETQYF.

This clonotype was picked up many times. The CDR3 DNA reads TGCGCCAGCAGTCAATACGAGCTGAGGACGGAGCAGTTCTTC. Translating it yields CASSQYELRTEQFF. The V call is TRBV23-1, the J call TRBJ2-1, with D unclear. TRBV23-1 is placed among ORFs of uncertain function. The CDR3 is made up of 14 amino acids. The germline V and J ends were trimmed by 1 base and 10 bases, with 14 bases remaining between them.

The CDR3 DNA is TGTGCCAGCCGCGATTGGGGACAAGAGACCCAGTACTTC. This translates into CASRDWGQETQYF. The rearrangement uses TRBV7-9 and TRBJ2-5; D ambiguous. Trimming removed 8 bases at V and 2 bases at J, with 12 bases between. The CDR3 is 13 amino acids. Germline V gene data show CDR1 as SEHNR and CDR2 as FQNEAQ (reference sequence). The variable domain in full, completed from reference TRBV7-9 and TRBJ2-5, reads DTGVSQNPRHKITKRGQNVTFRCDPISEHNRLYWYRQTLGQGPEFLTYFQNEAQLEKSRLLSDRFSAERPKGSFSTLEIQRTEQGDSAMYLCASRDWGQETQYFGPGTRLLVL.

CDR3: CASSLNPSYEQYF. CDR3 in DNA: TGTGCCAGCAGCTTAAACCCCTCCTACGAGCAGTACTTC. The rearrangement links TRBV7-8 to TRBJ2-7, with unresolved D. The germline CDR1 and CDR2 sequences are SGHVS and FQNEAQ. CDR3 size: 13 residues. V was trimmed by 2 bases and J by 0 bases, leaving 5 bases between them.